This T cell receptor beta chain originates from a study of T cells in Graves' hyperthyroidism and ophthalmopathy. Study details: Peripheral blood was drawn at first diagnosis, prior to all treatment.

Findings and limits, study-wide: Among clonotypes expanded in thyroid above 0.001, most were also found in blood.

Deletions cut 3 bases from V and 5 bases from J, with 13 bases between. The CDR3 contains 14 residues. Patients were excluded for uncontrolled infection, other autoimmune disease, pregnancy or lactation. This clonotype was seen repeatedly, ten times or more. Its specificity is not known. TCR beta CDR3 region amplification was performed from RNA transcripts. Using the HTBI primer set, a first-round RT-PCR was run on the TCR CDR3. TCRdb re-analysed the multiplex PCR reads in MiXCR, keeping a single row per CDR3 protein. The data show about 96,000 distinct CDR3 sequences, roughly half seen once. The TCR sequence derives from a woman in her 40s with Graves' hyperthyroidism. Input material: blood. The V gene is TRBV12-3 or TRBV12-4, the J gene TRBJ2-5; weak D call: TRBD2 (5 bases). The CDR3 reads CASSLRAYRETQYF. CDR3 DNA sequence: TGTGCCAGCAGTTTGAGGGCCTATAGGGAGACCCAGTACTTC.